Listed below are T cell receptor beta chains from one sample, sequenced in a study of cytomegalovirus exposure and HLA in healthy donors. Profiling relied on immunoSEQ multiplex PCR, and the TCRdb table lists in-frame clones only, not all of them. The table shows approximately 150,000 clones, with 75% to 90% occurring only once. The specimen sequenced was PBMCs. The source of these receptors is a man aged 50 to 59 in good health and CMV-seropositive. The CDR3 runs from the conserved cysteine through the conserved F or W. Fields, in order: V gene, D gene, clone size, CDR3 length, J gene, CDR3 protein, CDR3 DNA. A D gene is named only where the DNA matches it firmly. Only some rows state a clone size, as once, few, many or a class for expanded clones.

TRBV6-5	TRBD1	.	16	TRBJ2-1	CASSYSGQGIYNEQFF	TGTGCCAGCAGTTACTCCGGACAGGGAATCTACAATGAGCAGTTCTTC
TRBV6-1	TRBD1	.	15	TRBJ2-5	CASSEARQGQETQYF	TGTGCCAGCAGTGAAGCAAGACAGGGGCAAGAGACCCAGTACTTC
TRBV19	TRBD2	.	16	TRBJ2-5	CASTPTGSGRQETQYF	TGTGCCAGTACCCCGACAGGGAGCGGGAGGCAAGAGACCCAGTACTTC
TRBV7-9	.	.	13	TRBJ2-2	CASPAGGAGELFF	TGTGCCTCCCCGGCAGGAGGGGCCGGGGAGCTGTTTTTT
TRBV5-6	TRBD1	once	14	TRBJ2-1	CASSFGTGGNEQFF	TGTGCCAGCAGCTTTGGGACAGGGGGGAATGAGCAGTTCTTC
TRBV30	.	.	13	TRBJ1-5	CAWSVSGDQPQHF	TGTGCCTGGAGTGTATCGGGGGACCAGCCCCAGCATTTT
TRBV18	TRBD1	.	15	TRBJ2-7	CASSPGRGPSYEQYF	TGTGCCAGCTCACCGGGCAGGGGGCCCTCCTACGAGCAGTACTTC
TRBV27	.	.	13	TRBJ2-7	CASSPDSSYEQYF	TGTGCCAGCAGTCCGGACAGCTCCTACGAGCAGTACTTC
TRBV5-4	.	few	15	TRBJ2-5	CASSSALVGGETQYF	TGTGCCAGCAGCTCGGCCTTGGTGGGAGGCGAGACCCAGTACTTC
TRBV6-6	.	.	14	TRBJ1-5	CASSYSGSGQPQHF	TGTGCCAGCAGTTACTCGGGGTCAGGGCAGCCCCAGCATTTT
TRBV5-6	TRBD2	.	16	TRBJ2-1	CASSLDRTSGRNEQFF	TGTGCCAGCAGCTTGGATCGGACTAGCGGGAGAAATGAGCAGTTCTTC